This TCR beta chain is drawn from a study of regulatory T cells in long-lasting Graves disease. Study in general: Persistent cases took antithyroid drugs over 5 years and stayed TSH receptor antibody positive.

Germline values: CDR1 SGHAT, CDR2 FQNNGV. Losses at the gene ends were 5 bases for V and 5 bases for J; bases not matched to a gene: 1. The CDR3 has 12 residues. Points from the study as a whole: Persistent disease samples used TRBV28, TRBJ1-2 and TRBJ2-5 preferentially.

Through Arm-PCR of CDR3 regions and iRepertoire HTBI primers, TCR beta libraries were built. TCRdb used MiXCR to reprocess the multiplex PCR reads, holding one entry per CDR3 protein. The sample comprises some 370,000 distinct CDR3 sequences, roughly 20% of which are singletons, and around 20% rests with the top ten. The time point was: persistent/refractory GD, antithyroid drugs over 5 years with positive TRAb. Extracted PBMC RNA gave rise to the TCR library. This clonotype was counted at least ten times. Its antigen is undetermined. This chain links TRBV11-2 with TRBJ2-7; 9 bases map to TRBD1. The source was peripheral blood mononuclear cells (PBMCs), collected when the disease was refractory, from a patient treated with antithyroid drugs. The source is a female donor with Graves disease. In DNA, the CDR3 is TGTGCCAGCAGCCGGACAGGGGACGAGCAGTACTTC. It is translated as CASSRTGDEQYF.